The 17 T cell receptor beta chains given below trace back to one sample, sequenced in a study of T cell changes during pregnancy in multiple sclerosis. The repertoire was sequenced with immunoSEQ multiplex PCR; TCRdb's copy has only in-frame clones and lacks some. The profile covers approximately 36,000 clones, with 93% appearing a single time and 0.41% taken by the ten largest. Sequences were derived from CD4+ T cells from peripheral blood mononuclear cells, sampled in the first trimester of pregnancy. The receptors were sampled from a female donor with multiple sclerosis, enrolled in a pregnancy study.

V and J are TRBV5-4 and TRBJ2-3, with 7 bases matching TRBD1. J lost 4 bases, V lost 4 bases, and 6 bases had no gene match. The CDR3 totals 14 residues. The germline V gene has CDR1 SGHNT and CDR2 YYREEE (reference sequence). The CDR3 region has the DNA TGTGCCAGCAGCCTTGGACAGGAGTCAGATACGCAGTATTTT. Translation gives CASSLGQESDTQYF.

The table lists this clone with a count of one. This chain connects TRBV5-4 to TRBJ2-2; TRBD2 agrees at 14 bases. The CDR3 extends over 17 amino acids. CDR1 is SGHNT and CDR2 is YYREEE in the germline V gene (reference sequence). Trimming took 2 bases from V and 8 from J; bases not matched to a gene: 8. This chain's CDR3 is CASSLGLAGGPGGELFF. The DNA for the CDR3 is TGTGCCAGCAGCTTAGGACTAGCGGGAGGACCGGGGGGGGAGCTGTTTTTT.

The chain joins TRBV5-1 to TRBJ2-7; TRBD2 matches 10 bases. There are 16 residues in the CDR3. Looked up from germline, CDR1 is SGHRS and CDR2 is YFSETQ. After removal of 0 bases from V and 7 bases from J, the junction contained 10 bases not matched to a gene. CDR3 nucleotides: TGCGCCAGCAGCTTGGAGGCAGCTAGCGGGAGAGGGGAGCAGTACTTC. Its protein product is CASSLEAASGRGEQYF.

This clone occurred once. This chain links TRBV6-1 with TRBJ1-1; TRBD1 might be the D (6 bases). Germline CDR1 reads MNHNS; CDR2 reads SASEGT. The CDR3 totals 13 residues. V was clipped by 2 bases and J by 10 bases, with 14 bases between them. CDR3 amino acids: CASSEMGARGAFF. In nucleotides, the CDR3 is TGTGCCAGCAGTGAAATGGGGGCACGGGGAGCTTTCTTT.

In DNA form, the CDR3 reads TGTGCCAGCAGCTTAGTATCGGGGTCAACTAATGAAAAACTGTTTTTT. Protein sequence: CASSLVSGSTNEKLFF. The chain combines TRBV7-9 with TRBJ1-4; D not resolved. Trimming shortened V by 1 base and J by 0 bases, and 9 bases separated the two germline ends. The CDR3 loop spans 16 amino acids. In germline, CDR1 is SEHNR, CDR2 FQNEAQ (reference sequence). Based on the CDR3 plus reference TRBV7-9 and TRBJ1-4, the full variable domain is DTGVSQNPRHKITKRGQNVTFRCDPISEHNRLYWYRQTLGQGPEFLTYFQNEAQLEKSRLLSDRFSAERPKGSFSTLEIQRTEQGDSAMYLCASSLVSGSTNEKLFFGSGTQLSVL.

The table lists this clone with a count of one. The chain combines TRBV9 with TRBJ1-1, with D hard to call. V lost 0 bases and J lost 6, with 15 bases in between. The CDR3 is 15 amino acids. In germline, CDR1 is SGDLS, CDR2 YYNGEE. The CDR3 DNA reads TGTGCCAGCAGCGTAGGGGTTCCGCCGGGAGCTGAAGCTTTCTTT. Translation gives CASSVGVPPGAEAFF.

The rearrangement uses TRBV9 and TRBJ1-1; 7 bases align to TRBD1. Germline trimming cut 4 bases from V and 2 bases from J; bases unmatched to any gene: 8. This CDR3 comprises 15 residues. Germline values: CDR1 SGDLS, CDR2 YYNGEE. Here the CDR3 DNA reads TGTGCCAGCAGCCCTCGGGACAGTACCAACACTGAAGCTTTCTTT. It specifies CASSPRDSTNTEAFF.

This clone was seen a few times. The chain employs TRBV10-3 and TRBJ1-5; maybe TRBD1 (6 bases). V lost 10 bases and J lost 5, with 15 bases in between. CDR1 is ENHRY and CDR2 is SYGVKD in the germline V gene. This CDR3 is built from 13 residues. In DNA form, the CDR3 reads TGTGCCACACAGACAGGAAACGATCAGCCCCAGCATTTT. This codes for CATQTGNDQPQHF.

The chain employs TRBV18 and TRBJ2-6; D perhaps matches TRBD1 (6 bases). The CDR3 runs 19 residues. CDR1 KGHSH and CDR2 LQKENI come from the germline V gene. Trimming left V 1 base short and J 0 bases short, with 16 bases between. As DNA, the CDR3 is TGTGCCAGCTCACCACTCGCAGGGGCTGCAAGCTCTGGGGCCAACGTCCTGACTTTC. The encoded protein is CASSPLAGAASSGANVLTF.

V usage is TRBV5-4 and J usage is TRBJ1-5; D unresolved. V lost 2 bases to trimming and J lost 0 bases, with 9 bases between them. Germline loops: CDR1 SGHNT, CDR2 YYREEE (reference sequence). This CDR3 is built from 15 residues. The CDR3 here is CASSFQSYSNQPQHF. DNA of the CDR3: TGTGCCAGCAGCTTCCAGTCGTATAGCAATCAGCCCCAGCATTTT.

The chain is built from TRBV10-3 and TRBJ2-2, with a possible D match to TRBD1 (7 bases). The CDR3 has 20 residues. The germline V gene has CDR1 ENHRY and CDR2 SYGVKD. Trimming cost V 4 bases and J 6 bases, with 30 bases left between them. The CDR3 region has the DNA TGTGCCATCAGTGGGACCACGCCCGGGGGACAGACGAAAACCCCCGGGGAGCTGTTTTTT. Encoded protein: CAISGTTPGGQTKTPGELFF.

This rearrangement joins TRBV6-4 to TRBJ2-4; 8 nucleotides match TRBD1. In germline, CDR1 is MRHNA, CDR2 SNTAGT. The CDR3 contains 13 residues. V shed 6 bases, J shed 6 bases, and the junction held 4 bases outside the gene matches. The CDR3 DNA reads TGTGCCAGCAGCGAAGGGACAGGAAACATTCAGTACTTC. It encodes CASSEGTGNIQYF.

V and J are TRBV27 and TRBJ2-7; 9 positions agree with TRBD1. With V trimmed by 3 bases and J by 2 bases, 5 bases remained unmatched. This CDR3 contains 15 residues. The V gene's germline CDR1 is MNHEY and CDR2 SMNVEV (reference sequence). CDR3 protein: CASSFLGTGPYEQYF. The CDR3 DNA follows: TGTGCCAGCAGTTTCCTGGGGACAGGGCCCTACGAGCAGTACTTC.

This rearrangement joins TRBV4-2 to TRBJ2-2; TRBD1 might be the D (5 bases). Germline-derived CDR1 and CDR2 are LGHNA and YNFKEQ. There are 16 residues in the CDR3. V was pared by 0 bases and J by 1 base, with 9 bases between. This CDR3 is CASSQDMTENTGELFF. Here the CDR3 DNA reads TGTGCCAGCAGCCAAGATATGACAGAGAACACCGGGGAGCTGTTTTTT.

The CDR3 DNA sequence: TGTGCCAGCAGCCAAGTTATTAGCGGGGGAACGAGCTCCTACGAGCAGTACTTC. It codes for CASSQVISGGTSSYEQYF. V is TRBV4-2 and J is TRBJ2-7; 9 positions match TRBD2. With 1 base clipped from V and 0 bases from J, the junction kept 10 bases outside the gene matches. Per the germline V gene, CDR1 is LGHNA and CDR2 is YNFKEQ. The CDR3 is made up of 18 amino acids.

The CDR3 nucleotides are TGTGCCAGCAGTTTGGGGGGGCGAGTCGGGAACACTGAAGCTTTCTTT. This codes for CASSLGGRVGNTEAFF. The chain is built from TRBV28 and TRBJ1-1; TRBD1 might be the D (6 bases). The CDR3 extends over 16 amino acids. Germline-derived CDR1 and CDR2 are MDHEN and SYDVKM. Trimming removed 3 bases from V and 1 base from J, with 15 bases in between.

The V and J genes are TRBV5-1 and TRBJ1-1; unclear D gene. The CDR3 extends over 13 amino acids. The germline gives CDR1 SGHRS, CDR2 YFSETQ. V was shortened by 1 base and J by 4 bases, with 8 bases between the two germline ends. In DNA form, the CDR3 reads TGCGCCAGCAGCTTGTTGCGGGGCACTGAAGCTTTCTTT. The encoded protein is CASSLLRGTEAFF. Drawing the rest from reference TRBV5-1 and TRBJ1-1, the complete variable domain is KAGVTQTPRYLIKTRGQQVTLSCSPISGHRSVSWYQQTPGQGLQFLFEYFSETQRNKGNFPGRFSGRQFSNSRSEMNVSTLELGDSALYLCASSLLRGTEAFFGQGTRLTVV.